This TCR beta chain is from a study of response to subunit inactivated influenza vaccine. Overall study results and limits: The study's authors posited that every seasonal influenza vaccination enlists few new T cells.

The germline CDR1 and CDR2 sequences are SEHNR and FQNEAQ (reference sequence). V lost 0 bases and J 5 bases, leaving 13 bases between the germline ends. The CDR3 is made up of 15 amino acids. Comments on this clonotype: The antigen is unknown.

TCRdb reanalysed the RT-PCR reads using MiXCR and keeps one entry per CDR3 protein. The sample holds more than 150,000 distinct CDR3 sequences, around 9% seen once. The TCR sequence derives from a man over 45 who received an inactivated influenza vaccine. The chain recombines TRBV7-9 with TRBJ1-1, with D uncertain. The material sequenced was non-naive T cells sorted from PBMCs, taken on the day of vaccination. The CDR3 loop reads CASSLASGRETEAFF. Here the CDR3 DNA reads TGTGCCAGCAGCTTAGCGTCGGGTCGAGAGACTGAAGCTTTCTTT.